The sequence of this T cell receptor (beta chain) was determined in a study of blood T cells in healthy people across ages. Next came a second PCR, run for roughly 6 to 11 cycles, which used a sample-barcoded 5' primer along with a J-beta primer mix. In TCRdb, the 5' RACE reads were re-called with MiXCR into one record per CDR3 protein. Of about 800,000 distinct CDR3 sequences detected, approximately 25% appear once; the ten largest clones hold under 4.5%. This clonotype was counted between two and nine times. Germline CDR1 reads MNHEY; CDR2 reads SMNVEV (reference sequence). CDR3 length equals 13 residues. V trimming: 8 bases; J trimming: 7 bases; junction bases outside the gene matches: 6. There were healthy Caucasian individuals from Russia, aged about 6 to 95, serving as donors. The same sample was also used in a study of T cells of mothers and their children.

Sequencing was carried out using blood. The chain combines TRBV27 with TRBJ2-1; 9 bases are shared with TRBD2. The receptor was isolated from a boy between 5 and 17 years old in good health. CDR3 DNA: TGTGCCAGCGCGCTAGCGGGAACGAATGAGCAGTTCTTC. Translated: CASALAGTNEQFF.